This TCR beta chain was profiled in a study of identical twins. The germline CDR1 and CDR2 sequences are SGHRS and YFSETQ. With 7 bases removed from V and 5 bases from J, the gap between germline ends came to 14 bases. This CDR3 region has 13 residues. Each CDR3 protein is one row after TCRdb ran MiXCR on the 5' RACE reads. The sample carries 700,000 to 950,000 distinct CDR3 sequences, 10% to 15% recorded once. These sequences were also reported in another study, on yellow fever vaccine responses in identical twins.

The sample taken for sequencing was PBMCs. The clonotype was recovered from a young woman in good health. The chain has TRBV5-1 and TRBJ2-3; the D is unclear. CDR3: CASSQALLDTQYF. The CDR3 nucleotides are TGCGCCAGCTCCCAGGCGCTCCTAGATACGCAGTATTTT.